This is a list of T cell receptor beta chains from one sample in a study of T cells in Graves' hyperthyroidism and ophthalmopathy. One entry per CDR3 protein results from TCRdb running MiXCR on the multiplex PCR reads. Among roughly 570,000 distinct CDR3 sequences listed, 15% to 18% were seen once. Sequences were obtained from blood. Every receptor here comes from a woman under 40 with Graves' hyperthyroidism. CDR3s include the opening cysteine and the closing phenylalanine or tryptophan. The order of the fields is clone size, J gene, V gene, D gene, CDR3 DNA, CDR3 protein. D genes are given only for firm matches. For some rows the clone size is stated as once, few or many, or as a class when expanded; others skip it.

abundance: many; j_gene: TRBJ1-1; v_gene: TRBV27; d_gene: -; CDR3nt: TGTGCCAGCAGCGAACAGGCGGGGACTGAAGCTTTCTTT; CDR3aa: CASSEQAGTEAFF
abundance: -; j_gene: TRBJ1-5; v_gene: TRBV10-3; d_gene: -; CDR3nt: TGTGCCATCAGAAAAAGTGTCAATCAGCCCAAGCATTTT; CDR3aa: CAIRKSVNQPKHF
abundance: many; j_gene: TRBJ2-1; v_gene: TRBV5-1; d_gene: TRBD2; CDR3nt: TGCGCCAGCAGCTTGGGGGCTAGCGGCGATGAGCAGTTCTTC; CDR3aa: CASSLGASGDEQFF
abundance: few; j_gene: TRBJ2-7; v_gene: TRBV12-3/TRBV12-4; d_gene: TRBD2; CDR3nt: TGTGCCAGCAGTTTGGGACTAGCGGGAGGTCCCGGGGAGCAGTACTTC; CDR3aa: CASSLGLAGGPGEQYF
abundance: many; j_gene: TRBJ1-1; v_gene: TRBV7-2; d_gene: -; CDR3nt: TGTGCCAGCAGCCCAAGTTGGGGACACGGCACTGAAGCTTTCTTT; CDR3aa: CASSPSWGHGTEAFF
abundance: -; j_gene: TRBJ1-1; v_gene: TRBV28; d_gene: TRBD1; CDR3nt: TGTGCCAGCAGTCAAGGGACAGGGGTAATAAGTTTGAGCACTGAAGCTTTCTTT; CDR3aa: CASSQGTGVISLSTEAFF
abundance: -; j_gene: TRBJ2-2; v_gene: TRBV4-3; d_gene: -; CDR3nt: TGCGCCAGCAGCCAAGAAAGAGGGACCGGGGAGCTGTTTTTT; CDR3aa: CASSQERGTGELFF
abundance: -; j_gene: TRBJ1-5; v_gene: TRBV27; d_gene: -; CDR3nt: TGTGCCAGCAGTTTGGCAGTAAATAGCAATCAGCCCCAGCATTTT; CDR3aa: CASSLAVNSNQPQHF
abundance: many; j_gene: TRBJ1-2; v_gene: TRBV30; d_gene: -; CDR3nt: TGTGCCTGGCAACAGTCCTTTCATGGCTACACCTTC; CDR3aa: CAWQQSFHGYTF
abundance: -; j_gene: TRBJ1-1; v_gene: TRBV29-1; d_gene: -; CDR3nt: TGCAGCGTTGAGTCGTGGAACACTGAAGCTTTCTTT; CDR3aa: CSVESWNTEAFF
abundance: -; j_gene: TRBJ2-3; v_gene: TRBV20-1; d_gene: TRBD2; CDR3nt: TGCAGTGCTAGAGATATCGAGGGGTTAACTAGCGGAGGAGGGTCCCCCACAGATACGCAGTATTTT; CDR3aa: CSARDIEGLTSGGGSPTDTQYF
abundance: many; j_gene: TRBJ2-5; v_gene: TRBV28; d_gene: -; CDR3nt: TGTGCCAGCAGACCGACAGGGACCAGGTTTTTGGGGGGAGAGACCCAGTACTTC; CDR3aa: CASRPTGTRFLGGETQYF
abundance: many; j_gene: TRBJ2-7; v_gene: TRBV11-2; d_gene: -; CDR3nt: TGTGCCAGCAGCTTAGCAGGGGAATCCTACGAGCAGTACTTC; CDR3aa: CASSLAGESYEQYF
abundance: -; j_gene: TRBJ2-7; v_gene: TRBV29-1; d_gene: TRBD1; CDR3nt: TGCAGCGTAGCCGGGACAGCCTACGAGCAGTACTTC; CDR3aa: CSVAGTAYEQYF
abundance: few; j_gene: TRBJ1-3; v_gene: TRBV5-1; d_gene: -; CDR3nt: TGCGCCAGCAGCTCTGATACGGCAGGGGATCCTGGAAACACCATATATTTT; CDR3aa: CASSSDTAGDPGNTIYF
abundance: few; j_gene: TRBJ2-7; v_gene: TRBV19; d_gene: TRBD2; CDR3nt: TGTGCCAGTAGTATTGGACTAGCGGTCTACGAGCAGTACTTC; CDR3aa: CASSIGLAVYEQYF
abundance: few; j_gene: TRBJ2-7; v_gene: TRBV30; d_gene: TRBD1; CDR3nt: TGTGCCTGGAGTGTAAGGACAGGGGAGAAATCCTACGAGCAGTACTTC; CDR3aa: CAWSVRTGEKSYEQYF
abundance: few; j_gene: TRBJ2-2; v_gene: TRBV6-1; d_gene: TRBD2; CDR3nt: TGTGCCAGTGGGACTAGCGCCACCGGGGAGCTGTTTTTT; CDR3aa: CASGTSATGELFF
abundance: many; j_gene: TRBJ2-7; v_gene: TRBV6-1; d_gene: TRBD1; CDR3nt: TGTGCCAGCAGTCCGAGGACAGGCAGACGGCGCGAGCAGTACTTC; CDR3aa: CASSPRTGRRREQYF
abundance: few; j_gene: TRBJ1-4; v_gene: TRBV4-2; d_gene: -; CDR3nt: TGTGCCAGCAGCCTAGTACCTAATCATCAGGAAAAACTGTTTTTT; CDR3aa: CASSLVPNHQEKLFF
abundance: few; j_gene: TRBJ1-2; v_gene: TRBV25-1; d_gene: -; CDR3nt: TGTGCCGCTAACAGCGCTAACTATGGCTACACCTTC; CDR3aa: CAANSANYGYTF
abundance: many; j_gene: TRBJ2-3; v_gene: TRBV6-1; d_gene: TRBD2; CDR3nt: TGTGCCAGCAGTTATAACCCTAGCGGCGCTAGCACAGATACGCAGTATTTT; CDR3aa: CASSYNPSGASTDTQYF
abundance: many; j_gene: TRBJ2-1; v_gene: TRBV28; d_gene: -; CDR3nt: TGTGCCAGCAGTATGAGGGATGAGCAGTTCTTC; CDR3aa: CASSMRDEQFF
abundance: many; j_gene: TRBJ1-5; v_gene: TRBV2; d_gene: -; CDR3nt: TGTGCCAGCAGCGAAACCGCGGACGTTAGCAATCAGCCCCAGCATTTT; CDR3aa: CASSETADVSNQPQHF
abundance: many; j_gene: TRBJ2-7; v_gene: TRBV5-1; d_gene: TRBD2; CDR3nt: TGCGCCAGCAGGGAGCAACTAGCGGAGCACTACGAGCAGTACTTC; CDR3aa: CASREQLAEHYEQYF
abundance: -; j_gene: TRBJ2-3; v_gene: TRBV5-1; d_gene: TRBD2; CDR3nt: TGCGCCAGCAGCCCGATGGCGGGGGGCACAGATACGCAGTATTTT; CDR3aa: CASSPMAGGTDTQYF
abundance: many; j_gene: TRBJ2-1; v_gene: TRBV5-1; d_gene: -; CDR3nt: TGCGCCAGCAGCTTGGCCGGGCTAGAGACCTACAATGAGCAGTTCTTC; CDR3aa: CASSLAGLETYNEQFF
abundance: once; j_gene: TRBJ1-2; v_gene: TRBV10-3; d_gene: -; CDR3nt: TGTGCCTCCAGTGGGAGAACCAACTATGGCTACACCTTC; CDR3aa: CASSGRTNYGYTF
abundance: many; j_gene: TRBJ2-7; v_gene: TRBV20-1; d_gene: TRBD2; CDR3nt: TGCAGTGCCCCGTCTGGGGCGGGAGTCGGGCACGAGCAGTACTTC; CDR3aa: CSAPSGAGVGHEQYF